This is a list of T cell receptor beta chains from one sample in a study of OX40 agonist ivuxolimab in advanced cancers. Libraries were prepared by immunoSEQ multiplex PCR; TCRdb keeps only in-frame clonotypes and omits some of them. The repertoire holds 45,000 to 70,000 clones, with about 88% as singletons. The specimen was CD4+ or CD8+ T cells sorted from blood, collected in a trial of the OX40 agonist ivuxolimab. The receptors were sampled from an adult with an advanced solid tumor such as melanoma, head and neck, liver or kidney cancer. CDR3s include the opening cysteine and the closing phenylalanine or tryptophan. The order of the fields is V gene, D gene, clone size, J gene, CDR3 DNA, CDR3 protein. A D gene is named only where the DNA matches it firmly. Not every row has a clone size; where given, it reads once, few, many or a size class.

>TRBV5-1|TRBD2|.|TRBJ2-1
TGCGCCAGCAGCTTGGGCCTAGCGGGATACAATGAGCAGTTCTTC
CASSLGLAGYNEQFF
>TRBV11-3|.|.|TRBJ2-2
TGTGCCAGCAGCTTAGGGGTCTCCAGGACCTTGAACACCGGGGAGCTGTTTTTT
CASSLGVSRTLNTGELFF
>TRBV7-2|TRBD2|.|TRBJ2-2
TGTGCCAGCAGCTTAGCTCTAGCGGGCACCGCCGGGGAGCTGTTTTTT
CASSLALAGTAGELFF
>TRBV25-1|.|.|TRBJ1-3
TGTGCCAGCAGTGAAGAGCGAACTGGAAACACCATATATTTT
CASSEERTGNTIYF
>TRBV27|.|few|TRBJ2-2
TGTGCCAGCCGCCTAGGGACGGTGAACACCGGGGAGCTGTTTTTT
CASRLGTVNTGELFF
>TRBV28|TRBD2|.|TRBJ2-3
TGTGCCAGCAGTTTCGGAGCTGGGGTAGCGGGACACACAGATACGCAGTATTTT
CASSFGAGVAGHTDTQYF
>TRBV28|.|.|TRBJ1-1
TGTGCCAGCAGCGTCGGGGGGAGGTCTGAAGCTTTCTTT
CASSVGGRSEAFF
>TRBV6-1|TRBD2|.|TRBJ2-1
TGTGCCAGCTCACTAGCGTCGAAGAATGAGCAGTTCTTC
CASSLASKNEQFF
>TRBV9|TRBD1|.|TRBJ1-2
TGTGCCAGCAGCTCTTCTCCGGGACAGGGGCAGGGTAACTATGGCTACACCTTC
CASSSSPGQGQGNYGYTF
>TRBV28|TRBD1|.|TRBJ1-2
TGTGCCAGCAGCCCACCCGACAGGGTCACCTATGGCTACACCTTC
CASSPPDRVTYGYTF
>TRBV28|.|.|TRBJ1-2
TGTGCCAGCTCATCCATGGGTGGCTACACCTTC
CASSSMGGYTF
>TRBV5-5|.|.|TRBJ1-4
TGTGCCAGCGGTCGGAAGGGAACTAATGAAAAACTGTTTTTT
CASGRKGTNEKLFF
>TRBV11-2|TRBD2|.|TRBJ2-1
TGTGCCAGCAGCACGACTAGCGGGAGGTTTAATGAGCAGTTCTTC
CASSTTSGRFNEQFF
>TRBV5-1|.|.|TRBJ2-1
TGCGCCAGCAGCTCCGGAATTCGGAGAGGGATAATCAATGAGCAGTTCTTC
CASSSGIRRGIINEQFF
>TRBV6-1|.|once|TRBJ1-1
TGTGCCAGCAGTGAACAAGCGCTTCTGAGTACTGAAGCTTTCTTT
CASSEQALLSTEAFF
>TRBV11-2|TRBD1|.|TRBJ2-7
TGTGCCAGCAGCCCGACAGGGAAGAGCTCCTACGAGCAGTACTTC
CASSPTGKSSYEQYF
>TRBV28|TRBD1|.|TRBJ1-2
TGTGCCAGCAGTCTCAAATACCTAGGGGGCTCTGGCTACACCTTC
CASSLKYLGGSGYTF
>TRBV28|.|.|TRBJ2-7
TGTGCCAGCGCCCCAGGCAGCTCCTACGAGCAGTACTTC
CASAPGSSYEQYF
>TRBV2|.|.|TRBJ2-3
TGTGCCAGCGCGAGCGGGAGCACAGATACGCAGTATTTT
CASASGSTDTQYF
>TRBV6-5|TRBD2|.|TRBJ2-5
TGTGCCAGCAGTTTTCGACTAGCGGCCCAAGAGACCCAGTACTTC
CASSFRLAAQETQYF
>TRBV19|.|once|TRBJ1-5
TGTGCCAGTAGTATAGATCAGGCCAGGGGTGACCAGCCCCAGCATTTT
CASSIDQARGDQPQHF
>TRBV7-9|.|.|TRBJ1-1
TGTGCCAGCAGGAACAGGGCCCTTGAAGCTTTCTTT
CASRNRALEAFF
>TRBV28|.|.|TRBJ1-1
TGTGCCAGCACCGACGGGTTCACTGAAGCTTTCTTT
CASTDGFTEAFF
>TRBV19|TRBD1|.|TRBJ2-2
TGTGCCAGTAGTATCTTCGCAGGGGGTCCCCTCCTGAACACCGGGGAGCTGTTTTTT
CASSIFAGGPLLNTGELFF
>TRBV29-1|.|.|TRBJ2-6
TGCAGCGTTGATCAGTCTGGGGCCAACGTCCTGACTTTC
CSVDQSGANVLTF
>TRBV11-2|TRBD2|.|TRBJ2-7
TGTGCCAGCAGCTCCACCGAGCGGGGACCCTACGAGCAGTACTTC
CASSSTERGPYEQYF
>TRBV19|.|.|TRBJ2-1
TGTGCCAGTAGTATAGGCTCGGGAGTGGGTAATGAGCAGTTCTTC
CASSIGSGVGNEQFF
>TRBV30|.|.|TRBJ2-7
TGTGCCTGGATGGCAGGGGTGCACGAGCAGTACTTC
CAWMAGVHEQYF
>TRBV27|TRBD2|.|TRBJ2-2
TGTGCCAGCAGACGAGCGGGAGGGCCGTACACCGGGGAGCTGTTTTTT
CASRRAGGPYTGELFF
>TRBV6-1|.|.|TRBJ1-1
TGTGCCAGCAGTGAAGTGGGGGGCCGGGTCGCGAGCACTGAAGCTTTCTTT
CASSEVGGRVASTEAFF
>TRBV7-2|.|.|TRBJ2-5
TGTGCCAGCACCCAGATTACTAAAGAGACCCAGTACTTC
CASTQITKETQYF
>TRBV5-1|.|.|TRBJ2-3
TGCGCCAGCAGGTCTGCGGGGAAAAGCACAGATACGCAGTATTTT
CASRSAGKSTDTQYF
>TRBV28|TRBD1|.|TRBJ2-1
TGTGCCAGCAGTTCGCGGACAGGGTGGGAGCAGTTCTTC
CASSSRTGWEQFF
>TRBV7-3|TRBD1|.|TRBJ2-5
TGTGCCAGCAGCTTAACGGGGACAGGGCAAGAGACCCAGTACTTC
CASSLTGTGQETQYF
>TRBV28|.|.|TRBJ2-3
TGTGCCAGCACCCGGGCAGATACGCAGTATTTT
CASTRADTQYF
>TRBV21-1|.|once|TRBJ2-5
TGTGCCAGCAGCAGACCCGGGACAGAGGGACGGGAGACCCAGTACTTC
CASSRPGTEGRETQYF
>TRBV10-3|.|.|TRBJ1-2
TGTGCCATCACGGGATCCAGGGCTAACTATGGCTACACCTTC
CAITGSRANYGYTF
>TRBV28|.|.|TRBJ1-2
TGTGCCAGCAACCTACTCAGGGAAACCTATGGCTACACCTTC
CASNLLRETYGYTF
>TRBV6-1|.|.|TRBJ2-1
TGTGCCAGCAGCGCCGTCCCCAGCAGTGACTGGTTCTTC
CASSAVPSSDWFF
>TRBV27|.|once|TRBJ2-2
TGTGCCAGCAGCTGGAAACACGGGGGAACAACCGGGGAGCTGTTTTTT
CASSWKHGGTTGELFF
>TRBV7-9|TRBD1|few|TRBJ1-1
TGTGCCAGCAGCTCGTCGGACAGGGCGATGAACACTGAAGCTTTCTTT
CASSSSDRAMNTEAFF
>TRBV30|.|.|TRBJ1-2
TGTGCCTTCCGCCCGCCGTCGGGGGGCTACACCTTC
CAFRPPSGGYTF
>TRBV18|.|.|TRBJ2-7
TGTGCCAGCTCACCCGGCAAGCAAGGGTTCTCCTACGAGCAGTACTTC
CASSPGKQGFSYEQYF
>TRBV2|.|.|TRBJ2-3
TGTGCCAGCAGTCCCGCACCGGTCGGTAGCACAGATACGCAGTATTTT
CASSPAPVGSTDTQYF
>TRBV5-1|TRBD1|.|TRBJ1-2
TGCGCCAGCAGCGAAGGGACAGGCGCTGGCTACACCTTC
CASSEGTGAGYTF